Each of the 20 T cell receptor beta chains below was sequenced from the same sample in a study of cytotoxic CD8 clonotypes in ibrutinib-treated CLL. Data came from immunoSEQ multiplex PCR; TCRdb stores just in-frame clones and leaves some out. The sample records 120,000 to 150,000 clones, 77% being singletons. The material was PBMCs, obtained after 12 months of ibrutinib treatment. The receptors were sampled from a human donor with chronic lymphocytic leukemia.

This clone has just one count. This chain links TRBV9 with TRBJ1-5; 7 positions agree with TRBD1. The CDR3 length is 16 residues. V gave up 4 bases and J gave up 0 bases; unmatched junction bases: 7. Germline V lookup: CDR1 SGDLS, CDR2 YYNGEE. The CDR3 is CASSTGTEYSNQPQHF. CDR3 bases: TGTGCCAGCAGCACAGGGACAGAATATAGCAATCAGCCCCAGCATTTT.

This clone was counted a few times. An end of the junction differs from the germline gene, which may be a read error. V usage is TRBV7-7 and J usage is TRBJ1-3; D is unresolved. The CDR3 is made up of 15 amino acids. Germline CDR1 SSHAT, CDR2 FNYEAQ (reference sequence). CDR3 amino acids: CASSLAPGSGNTIYF. The CDR3 coding sequence is TGTGCTAGCAGCTTAGCGCCGGGCTCTGGAAACACCATATATTTT.

This clone has just one count. Here the CDR3 reads CASSLVETTEAFF. The CDR3 DNA is TGTGCCAGCAGCTTAGTGGAGACCACTGAAGCTTTCTTT. This rearrangement joins TRBV11-2 to TRBJ1-1; D is uncertain. The CDR3 covers 13 residues. Trimming stripped 1 base from V and 4 bases from J, with 7 bases between. CDR1 is SGHAT and CDR2 is FQNNGV in the germline V gene.

The rearrangement uses TRBV27 and TRBJ1-1; 8 bases match TRBD1. With 4 bases clipped from V and 3 bases from J, the junction kept 10 bases outside the gene matches. CDR3 length: 16 amino acids. Germline V gene data show CDR1 as MNHEY and CDR2 as SMNVEV (reference sequence). In DNA, the CDR3 is TGTGCCAGCAGTTCGTACGGAGGACAGGGATACACTGAAGCTTTCTTT. Residues: CASSSYGGQGYTEAFF.

The chain links TRBV28 to TRBJ2-2; either TRBD1 or TRBD2 may fit D (5 bases each). Per germline, CDR1 MDHEN and CDR2 SYDVKM. V shed 3 bases and J shed 0 bases, with 8 bases lying between them. This CDR3 region has 15 residues. The CDR3 DNA reads TGTGCCAGCAGTTTTGGGGGTACGAACACCGGGGAGCTGTTTTTT. Amino acids: CASSFGGTNTGELFF. The whole variable domain, remainder taken from reference TRBV28 and TRBJ2-2, is DVKVTQSSRYLVKRTGEKVFLECVQDMDHENMFWYRQDPGLGLRLIYFSYDVKMKEKGDIPEGYSVSREKKERFSLILESASTNQTSMYLCASSFGGTNTGELFFGEGSRLTVL.

V usage is TRBV27 and J usage is TRBJ2-5, with D uncertain. Trimming pared 4 bases from V and 4 bases from J, leaving 13 bases between. CDR3 length equals 14 residues. The germline V gene encodes CDR1 MNHEY and CDR2 SMNVEV (reference sequence). As DNA, the CDR3 is TGTGCCAGCAGTTCCTCCGGGCTCCGAGAGACCCAGTACTTC. This translates into CASSSSGLRETQYF.

The chain is built from TRBV6-6 and TRBJ1-1; 10 positions match TRBD1. Trimming cost V 10 bases and J 1 base; bases outside gene matches: 3. The germline V gene encodes CDR1 MNHNY and CDR2 SVGAGI (reference sequence). The CDR3 extends over 13 amino acids. CDR3 sequence: CAIDRGRNTEAFF. CDR3 nucleotides: TGTGCCATCGACAGGGGGCGGAACACTGAAGCTTTCTTT.

This clone came up once. This chain uses TRBV5-5 with TRBJ1-4, with no clear D. The CDR3 length is 13 residues. Per germline, CDR1 SGHKS and CDR2 YYEKEE (reference sequence). Between the trimmed V and J ends, which lost 1 base and 7 bases, there was a span of 8 bases. CDR3: CASSLKGGEKLFF. CDR3 nucleotide sequence: TGTGCCAGCAGCTTGAAGGGCGGTGAAAAACTGTTTTTT.

The CDR3 loop reads CASSIQGASFNEQFF. The CDR3 nucleotides are TGTGCCAGTAGTATTCAAGGGGCTAGCTTCAATGAGCAGTTCTTC. The chain couples TRBV19 to TRBJ2-1; either TRBD1 or TRBD2 may supply D (5 bases each). V shed 3 bases and J shed 6 bases, with 15 bases lying between them. The germline V gene encodes CDR1 LNHDA and CDR2 SQIVND (reference sequence). CDR3 length: 15 residues.

The chain couples TRBV7-2 to TRBJ1-1; TRBD1 might be the D (6 bases). The germline V gene encodes CDR1 SGHTA and CDR2 FQGNSA. CDR3 length equals 15 residues. Trimming removed 0 bases at V and 4 bases at J, with 12 bases between. DNA for the CDR3: TGTGCCAGCAGCTTAGCGCCGGGGGGGCGCACTGAAGCTTTCTTT. It is translated as CASSLAPGGRTEAFF.

J is TRBJ1-6 and V is TRBV4-3; D uncertain. The V gene's germline CDR1 is LGHNA and CDR2 YSLEER. Trimming cost V 0 bases and J 10 bases, with 10 bases left between them. This CDR3 is built from 14 residues. The CDR3 DNA follows: TGCGCCAGCAGCCAAGATTCTCCGGGGTCACCCCTCCACTTT. Its translation: CASSQDSPGSPLHF.

The CDR3, as DNA: TGTGCCAGCAGTTACAGCCCGAACACCGGGGAGCTGTTTTTT. Translated, it gives CASSYSPNTGELFF. This rearrangement joins TRBV27 to TRBJ2-2; D unresolved. Deletions cut 4 bases from V and 0 bases from J, with 6 bases between. The CDR3 spans 14 residues. Germline V lookup: CDR1 MNHEY, CDR2 SMNVEV (reference sequence).

The chain couples TRBV27 to TRBJ2-1; D is perhaps TRBD2 (5 bases). V lost 5 bases and J 9 bases, leaving 8 bases between the germline ends. From germline, CDR1 is MNHEY and CDR2 SMNVEV (reference sequence). The CDR3 has 11 amino acids. Here the CDR3 reads CASSRGSEQFF. DNA for the CDR3: TGTGCCAGCAGTAGAGGGTCTGAGCAGTTCTTC.

The chain links TRBV30 to TRBJ1-5, with 10 bases identical to TRBD1. Trimming removed 2 bases from V and 1 base from J; junction bases left unmatched: 8. The germline CDR1 and CDR2 sequences are GTSNPN and SVGIG (reference sequence). The CDR3 runs 17 residues. The DNA of the CDR3 is TGTGCCTGGAGTTGGGACAGGGGCCCTATGAGCAATCAGCCCCAGCATTTT. Translation: CAWSWDRGPMSNQPQHF.

This clone has just one count. The rearrangement uses TRBV6-5 and TRBJ1-5; D remains ambiguous. V dropped 6 bases and J dropped 0 bases, with 12 bases sitting between them. This CDR3 comprises 15 residues. Per the germline V gene, CDR1 is MNHEY and CDR2 is SVGAGI. In DNA, the CDR3 is TGTGCCAGCAGACTGGACGGATATAGCAATCAGCCCCAGCATTTT. It specifies CASRLDGYSNQPQHF.

The CDR3 region is CASSPPLNEKLFF. DNA for the CDR3: TGCGCCAGCAGCCCCCCTCTCAATGAAAAACTGTTTTTT. This chain links TRBV4-1 with TRBJ1-4; the D is unclear. V lost 4 bases and J lost 5, with 8 bases in between. The CDR3 extends over 13 amino acids. The germline CDR1 and CDR2 sequences are MGHRA and YSYEKL.

V and J are TRBV27 and TRBJ1-2; D remains unclear. CDR3 length equals 15 residues. The germline CDR1 and CDR2 sequences are MNHEY and SMNVEV (reference sequence). V dropped 0 bases and J dropped 4 bases, with 12 bases sitting between them. The CDR3 nucleotides are TGTGCCAGCAGTTTATCCCCAGGACTGAGCTATGGCTACACCTTC. Protein sequence: CASSLSPGLSYGYTF.

This clone was seen only once. The J gene is TRBJ2-3, the V gene TRBV6-5, with 9 bases fitting TRBD1. This CDR3 is built from 16 residues. J lost 4 bases, V lost 0 bases, and 5 bases had no gene match. Germline values: CDR1 MNHEY, CDR2 SVGAGI. The CDR3 DNA follows: TGTGCCAGCAGTTACTCTACAGGGGGCTTACCAGATACGCAGTATTTT. Amino acid sequence: CASSYSTGGLPDTQYF.

This clone was observed at least ten times. This sequence joins TRBV5-1 and TRBJ2-2; TRBD1 is a possible D gene (6 bases). CDR1 is SGHRS, CDR2 YFSETQ, per germline. Deletions cut 3 bases from V and 6 bases from J, with 18 bases between. This CDR3 spans 16 amino acids. This CDR3 reads CASSWGTFGLSGELFF. CDR3 nucleotide sequence: TGCGCCAGCAGCTGGGGGACATTCGGTTTGTCCGGGGAGCTGTTTTTT.

This chain links TRBV11-2 with TRBJ2-3, with 10 bases aligning to TRBD2. V was clipped by 5 bases and J by 5 bases; unmatched bases: 4. This CDR3 is 14 amino acids long. Germline lookup yields CDR1 SGHAT and CDR2 FQNNGV. CDR3 residues: CASSPSGGGDTQYF. CDR3 bases: TGTGCCAGCAGCCCCAGCGGGGGGGGAGATACGCAGTATTTT.